Below, 30 T cell receptor beta chains from the same sample are listed, as sequenced in a study of control samples from healthy donors and cancer patients. Sequencing used immunoSEQ multiplex PCR; TCRdb keeps in-frame clones, though not all of them. The sample includes tens of thousands of clones, over 80% of them seen just once. The sample consisted of blood. The receptors here all came from a man aged 55-75 years in good health.

The rearrangement joins TRBV30 to TRBJ1-1; no firm D call. CDR1 is GTSNPN, CDR2 SVGIG, per germline (reference sequence). V lost 8 bases and J lost 5, with 12 bases in between. The CDR3 has 11 amino acids. CDR3 coding DNA: TGTGCCCGGGGTCGCGTAACTGAAGCTTTCTTT. Its translation: CARGRVTEAFF.

The CDR3 spells CASSLGGQGSYNEQFF. The CDR3 DNA is TGTGCCAGCAGCTTGGGGGGACAGGGGTCCTACAATGAGCAGTTCTTC. The chain has TRBV5-6 and TRBJ2-1, with 10 bases identical to TRBD1. V gave up 0 bases and J gave up 1 base; unmatched junction bases: 1. This CDR3 is 16 amino acids long. Germline V CDR1 and CDR2: SGHDT, YYEEEE.

The rearrangement uses TRBV9 and TRBJ1-3, with D uncertain. V gave up 0 bases and J gave up 4 bases, with 5 bases separating them. Germline V gene data show CDR1 as SGDLS and CDR2 as YYNGEE. The CDR3 has 13 residues. The CDR3, as DNA: TGTGCCAGCAGCGTAGCCGTCGGAAACACCATATATTTT. Encoded protein: CASSVAVGNTIYF.

This sequence joins TRBV7-2 and TRBJ2-3, with 8 positions matching TRBD2. In germline, CDR1 is SGHTA, CDR2 FQGNSA. V was pared by 4 bases and J by 0 bases, with 3 bases of the junction left unmatched. The CDR3 length is 15 residues. The CDR3 nucleotides read TGTGCCAGCAGCTCCGGGGGGGCTAGCACAGATACGCAGTATTTT. Encoded protein: CASSSGGASTDTQYF.

This chain links TRBV7-2 with TRBJ1-5, with D perhaps matching TRBD1 (5 bases). The CDR3 is 14 residues long. Trimming stripped 5 bases from V and 6 bases from J, with 14 bases between. Germline assignment: CDR1 SGHTA and CDR2 FQGNSA. DNA for the CDR3: TGTGCCAGCAGCACCGACAGTACCGTTCAGCCCCAGCATTTT. It is translated as CASSTDSTVQPQHF.

This clone showed up just a few times. The rearrangement joins TRBV5-6 to TRBJ1-4; D is ambiguous. Germline-derived CDR1 and CDR2 are SGHDT and YYEEEE. The CDR3 consists of 14 residues. V shed 1 base and J shed 0 bases, with 4 bases lying between them. CDR3 amino acids: CASSLIATNEKLFF. The CDR3 DNA reads as TGTGCCAGCAGCTTGATCGCAACTAATGAAAAACTGTTTTTT.

The chain links TRBV29-1 to TRBJ2-1; D is possibly TRBD2 (6 bases). Germline CDR1 reads SQVTM; CDR2 reads ANQGSEA. The CDR3 extends over 15 amino acids. Deletions cut 4 bases from V and 1 base from J, with 14 bases between. The CDR3 coding sequence is TGCAGCGTTGGGAGGAGGGGACGGTCCTACAATGAGCAGTTCTTC. Translating gives CSVGRRGRSYNEQFF.

The chain recombines TRBV28 with TRBJ2-7; 7 positions agree with TRBD1. Germline trimming cut 4 bases from V and 8 bases from J; bases unmatched to any gene: 17. This CDR3 region has 16 residues. Germline values: CDR1 MDHEN, CDR2 SYDVKM. As DNA, the CDR3 is TGTGCCAGCAGTTCATCTGGGACAGCCTCCTCCCCGAAGCAGTACTTC. The encoded protein is CASSSSGTASSPKQYF.

The chain combines TRBV6-2 or TRBV6-3 with TRBJ1-2; 10 nucleotides align to TRBD1. The V gene end was trimmed by 0 bases and the J gene end by 2 bases; junction bases not matched to a gene: 6. The CDR3 has 17 amino acids. Germline V lookup: CDR1 MNHEY, CDR2 SVGEGT. CDR3: CASSYSDPGQGNYGYTF. The CDR3 DNA sequence: TGTGCCAGCAGTTACTCCGATCCGGGACAGGGGAACTATGGCTACACCTTC.

The chain carries TRBV7-9 and TRBJ1-2; TRBD1 matches 11 bases. V lost 5 bases and J lost 4; bases outside the gene matches: 3. Germline V lookup: CDR1 SEHNR, CDR2 FQNEAQ (reference sequence). The CDR3 totals 14 residues. DNA for the CDR3: TGTGCCAGCAGCCAGGGACAGGGGGTCTATGGCTACACCTTC. It specifies CASSQGQGVYGYTF.

The chain couples TRBV18 to TRBJ1-1; TRBD1 matches at 9 bases. Germline CDR1 reads KGHSH; CDR2 reads LQKENI. With V trimmed by 3 bases and J by 10 bases, 6 bases remained unmatched. The CDR3 length is 13 residues. CDR3 sequence: CASSPDRGGVAFF. As DNA, the CDR3 is TGTGCCAGCTCACCTGACAGGGGGGGAGTAGCTTTCTTT.

In its sample, this clone was seen a few times. The chain is built from TRBV4-1 and TRBJ2-2, with TRBD2 identical over 8 bases. CDR1 is MGHRA, CDR2 YSYEKL, per germline. This CDR3 has 16 amino acids. V shed 7 bases and J 6 bases; nucleotides not matched to a gene: 13. The CDR3 nucleotides read TGCGCCAGCACCGCCAGTCTAGCGGGCTTTGCCGGGGAGCTGTTTTTT. Translation gives CASTASLAGFAGELFF.

This clone was found once. The J gene is TRBJ1-5, the V gene TRBV28, with D possibly TRBD1 on 6 matching bases. Trimming removed 4 bases at V and 2 bases at J, with 18 bases between. The V gene's germline CDR1 is MDHEN and CDR2 SYDVKM. The CDR3 has 17 amino acids. The CDR3 spells CASSSDRTRGGNQPQHF. The CDR3, as DNA: TGTGCCAGCAGTTCAGACAGGACCCGCGGCGGCAATCAGCCCCAGCATTTT.

This clone came up a few times. The rearrangement joins TRBV24-1 to TRBJ1-4; the match to TRBD1 covers 8 bases. Per the germline V gene, CDR1 is KGHDR and CDR2 is SFDVKD. The CDR3 extends over 16 amino acids. The trim removed 7 bases at V and 8 bases at J, leaving 14 bases unmatched. The CDR3 DNA is TGTGCCACCAGAATTCGGGGGAGGACAGGGCGGGAAAAACTGTTTTTT. This gives the protein CATRIRGRTGREKLFF.

Points on this clone: Germline is not matched at one junction end, which may reflect a read error. The chain links TRBV5-5 to TRBJ1-2; D remains ambiguous. Germline loops: CDR1 SGHKS, CDR2 YYEKEE (reference sequence). This CDR3 has 11 residues. The CDR3 nucleotides read TGTGCCAGCAGCTTGAATGTCCAAACCTTCTTC. This gives the protein CASSLNVQTFF.

This clone was detected only once. V and J are TRBV29-1 and TRBJ2-1; TRBD2 agrees at 7 bases. J was trimmed by 4 bases and V by 8 bases; bases with no gene match: 5. Germline loops: CDR1 SQVTM, CDR2 ANQGSEA. The CDR3 has 12 amino acids. The CDR3 nucleotides are TGCAGCTCGACTAGCCCGTACAATGAGCAGTTCTTC. Translating it yields CSSTSPYNEQFF.

This clone was recorded only once. The chain joins TRBV3-1 (or the pseudogene TRBV3-2) to TRBJ2-3; D possibly matches TRBD1 or TRBD2 (5 bases each). Germline values: CDR1 LGHDT, CDR2 YNNKEL (reference sequence). Trimming shortened V by 0 bases and J by 5 bases, and 12 bases separated the two germline ends. This CDR3 is 15 amino acids long. The DNA of the CDR3 is TGTGCCAGCAGCCAAGAAGGGACCTTATTAGATACGCAGTATTTT. It translates to CASSQEGTLLDTQYF.

V and J are TRBV7-6 and TRBJ1-5; D not resolved. The V gene's germline CDR1 is SGHVS and CDR2 FNYEAQ. V was clipped by 5 bases and J by 9 bases, with 17 bases between them. This CDR3 comprises 14 residues. The CDR3 bases are TGTGCCAGCAGCCCCTGGACCACCTCGGCGCCCCAGCATTTT. Translating it yields CASSPWTTSAPQHF.

The chain has TRBV5-6 and TRBJ2-6; no clear D gene. The CDR3 consists of 14 residues. V was cut by 2 bases and J by 2 bases, with 5 bases left in between. Germline V gives CDR1 SGHDT, CDR2 YYEEEE. CDR3 sequence reads: CASSLGAGANVLTF. For the CDR3, the DNA is TGTGCCAGCAGCTTAGGAGCTGGGGCCAACGTCCTGACTTTC.

This rearrangement joins TRBV30 to TRBJ1-5; D gene ambiguous. Per the germline V gene, CDR1 is GTSNPN and CDR2 is SVGIG (reference sequence). CDR3 length: 13 residues. Trimming cost V 1 base and J 6 bases, with 10 bases left between them. In DNA form, the CDR3 reads TGTGCCTGGAGTGGAGGTTATGGTCAGCCCCAGCATTTT. Amino acids: CAWSGGYGQPQHF.

V gene TRBV28 combines with J gene TRBJ2-7; D possibly uses TRBD1 or TRBD2 (5 bases each). CDR3 length: 15 amino acids. Germline V gives CDR1 MDHEN, CDR2 SYDVKM. Trimming stripped 7 bases from V and 2 bases from J, with 18 bases between. The DNA for the CDR3 is TGTGCCAGCAAGGGAGCCGGCAGGGCTACCTACGAGCAGTACTTC. Amino acids: CASKGAGRATYEQYF.

The chain carries TRBV7-2 and TRBJ2-3, with D perhaps being TRBD1 or TRBD2 (6 bases each). The germline V gene has CDR1 SGHTA and CDR2 FQGNSA. Trimming removed 4 bases at V and 2 bases at J, with 13 bases between. The CDR3 sequence is 15 residues long. CDR3 sequence: CASSYRGDFTDTQYF. The CDR3 DNA reads as TGTGCCAGCAGCTATAGGGGGGACTTCACAGATACGCAGTATTTT. Full variable domain (outside the CDR3, taken from reference TRBV7-2 and TRBJ2-3): GAGVSQSPSNKVTEKGKDVELRCDPISGHTALYWYRQSLGQGLEFLIYFQGNSAPDKSGLPSDRFSAERTGGSVSTLTIQRTQQEDSAVYLCASSYRGDFTDTQYFGPGTRLTVL.

The chain couples TRBV7-9 to TRBJ2-3; 14 bases are a match to TRBD2. The CDR3 consists of 16 residues. V lost 4 bases, J lost 1 base, and 1 base stayed unmatched. CDR1 SEHNR and CDR2 FQNEAQ come from the germline V gene (reference sequence). The CDR3 spells CASSSGLAGGTDTQYF. In nucleotides, the CDR3 is TGTGCCAGCAGCTCGGGACTAGCGGGGGGCACAGATACGCAGTATTTT.

The chain links TRBV7-8 to TRBJ2-7, with a possible D match to TRBD1 (6 bases). Germline CDR1 and CDR2: SGHVS and FQNEAQ. V was shortened by 5 bases and J by 3 bases, with 14 bases between the two germline ends. This CDR3 comprises 14 residues. CDR3 sequence (DNA): TGTGCCAGCAGCCCTAGGACAGAGCTCTACGAGCAGTACTTC. Protein product: CASSPRTELYEQYF.

The chain couples TRBV7-6 to TRBJ2-5; 9 positions agree with TRBD2. The V and J ends lost 5 bases and 5 bases, in that order; junction bases with no gene match: 12. From germline, CDR1 is SGHVS and CDR2 FNYEAQ. This CDR3 is 16 amino acids long. CDR3: CASSPGGGRAWETQYF. The DNA of the CDR3 is TGTGCCAGCAGCCCCGGGGGCGGGAGGGCCTGGGAGACCCAGTACTTC.

The J gene is TRBJ2-2, the V gene TRBV5-1; 12 positions agree with TRBD2. Germline lookup yields CDR1 SGHRS and CDR2 YFSETQ. The CDR3 contains 15 residues. Trimming cost V 1 base and J 7 bases; bases outside gene matches: 2. Here the CDR3 DNA reads TGCGCCAGCAGCTTGAGACTAGCGGGAGACGGGGAGCTGTTTTTT. This gives the protein CASSLRLAGDGELFF. The entire variable domain, with the rest obtained from reference TRBV5-1 and TRBJ2-2, is as follows: KAGVTQTPRYLIKTRGQQVTLSCSPISGHRSVSWYQQTPGQGLQFLFEYFSETQRNKGNFPGRFSGRQFSNSRSEMNVSTLELGDSALYLCASSLRLAGDGELFFGEGSRLTVL.

J is TRBJ1-4 and V is TRBV7-9, with TRBD1 matching 8 bases. Trimming cost V 5 bases and J 1 base; bases outside gene matches: 3. The CDR3 has 15 amino acids. The germline V gene encodes CDR1 SEHNR and CDR2 FQNEAQ (reference sequence). CDR3 sequence reads: CASSADRETNEKLFF. The CDR3 DNA reads TGTGCCAGCAGCGCGGACAGGGAAACTAATGAAAAACTGTTTTTT.

This clone was seen a handful of times. This chain links TRBV30 with TRBJ1-4; tentative D call: TRBD1 (6 bases). V was pared by 2 bases and J by 2 bases, with 12 bases between. CDR1 GTSNPN and CDR2 SVGIG come from the germline V gene (reference sequence). There are 15 residues in the CDR3. CDR3 in DNA: TGTGCCTGGAGTCGAACTCAGGGGACTAATGAAAAACTGTTTTTT. Translated, it gives CAWSRTQGTNEKLFF.

With regard to this clone: An end of the junction does not agree with germline; a read error may underlie this. The chain links TRBV6-1 to TRBJ1-6; D gene uncertain. The V gene's germline CDR1 is MNHNS and CDR2 SASEGT. This CDR3 region has 14 residues. The CDR3 bases are TGTGCCAGCAGTGACGGACCGCGTTATTCGCCCCTCCACTTT. As protein: CASSDGPRYSPLHF.

The V gene is TRBV4-1, the J gene TRBJ1-1; tentative D call: TRBD1 (5 bases). Germline V gene lookup returns CDR1 MGHRA and CDR2 YSYEKL. The length of the CDR3 is 15 residues. The V end lost 1 base, the J end lost 8 bases, and 17 bases lay between the germline ends. This chain's CDR3 is CASSQVGDDSREAFF. CDR3 bases: TGCGCCAGCAGCCAAGTTGGCGATGACAGTCGAGAAGCTTTCTTT.